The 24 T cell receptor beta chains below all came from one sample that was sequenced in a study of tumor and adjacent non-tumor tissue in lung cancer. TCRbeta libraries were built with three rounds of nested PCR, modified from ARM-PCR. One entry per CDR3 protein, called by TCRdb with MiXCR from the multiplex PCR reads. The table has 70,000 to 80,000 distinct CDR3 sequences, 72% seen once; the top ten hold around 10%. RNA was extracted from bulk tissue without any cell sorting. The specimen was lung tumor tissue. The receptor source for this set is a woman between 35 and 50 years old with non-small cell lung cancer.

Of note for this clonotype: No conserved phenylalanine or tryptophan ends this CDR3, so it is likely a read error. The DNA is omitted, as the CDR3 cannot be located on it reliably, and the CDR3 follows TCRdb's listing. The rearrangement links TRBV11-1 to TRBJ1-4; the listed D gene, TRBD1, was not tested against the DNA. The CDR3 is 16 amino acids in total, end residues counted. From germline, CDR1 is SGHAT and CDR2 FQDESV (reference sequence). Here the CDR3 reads CASSLDYETGAEKLFL.

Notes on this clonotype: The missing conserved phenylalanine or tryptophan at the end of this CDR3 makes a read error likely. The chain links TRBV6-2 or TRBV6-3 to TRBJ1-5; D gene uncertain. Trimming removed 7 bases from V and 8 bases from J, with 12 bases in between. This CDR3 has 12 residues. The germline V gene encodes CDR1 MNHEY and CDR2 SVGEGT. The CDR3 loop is CASNSTEEPQHL. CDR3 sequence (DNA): TGTGCCAGCAACTCAACAGAAGAGCCCCAGCATCTT.

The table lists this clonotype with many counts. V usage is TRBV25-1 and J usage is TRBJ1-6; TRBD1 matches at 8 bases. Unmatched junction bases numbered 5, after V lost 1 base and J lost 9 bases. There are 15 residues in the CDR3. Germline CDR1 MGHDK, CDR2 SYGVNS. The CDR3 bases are TGTGCCAGCAGTGAATTGGGGACAGGTGGTTCACCCCTCCACTTT. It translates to CASSELGTGGSPLHF.

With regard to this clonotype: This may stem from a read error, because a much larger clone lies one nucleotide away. The CDR3 here is CASSLDRGHEQYF. The DNA of the CDR3 is TGTGCCAGCAGCTTGGACAGGGGGCACGAGCAGTACTTC. The J gene is TRBJ2-7, the V gene TRBV13, with 11 nucleotides matching TRBD1. Germline lookup yields CDR1 PRHDT and CDR2 FYEKMQ (reference sequence). The junction had 0 bases not matched to a gene; V was cut back by 3 bases and J by 5 bases. The CDR3 extends over 13 amino acids.

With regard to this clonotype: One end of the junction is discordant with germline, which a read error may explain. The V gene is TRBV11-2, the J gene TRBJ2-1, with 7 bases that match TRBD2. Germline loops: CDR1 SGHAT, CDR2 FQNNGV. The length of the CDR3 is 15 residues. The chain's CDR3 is CPSSLNPIGGIEQFF. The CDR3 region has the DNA TGTCCCAGCAGCTTAAATCCCATCGGGGGGATTGAGCAGTTCTTC.

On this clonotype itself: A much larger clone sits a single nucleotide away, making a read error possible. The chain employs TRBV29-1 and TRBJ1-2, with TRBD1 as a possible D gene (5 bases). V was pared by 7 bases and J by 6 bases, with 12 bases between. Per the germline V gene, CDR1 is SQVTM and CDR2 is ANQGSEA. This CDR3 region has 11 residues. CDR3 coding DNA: TGCAGCGCTGGGGCGGGGCATGGCTACACCTTC. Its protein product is CSAGAGHGYTF.

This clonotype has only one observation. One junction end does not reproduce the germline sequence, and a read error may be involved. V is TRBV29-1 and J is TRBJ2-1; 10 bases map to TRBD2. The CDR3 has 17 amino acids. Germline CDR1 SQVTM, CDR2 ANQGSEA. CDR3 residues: CSMRGEAGGPVGNVQFF. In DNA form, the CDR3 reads TGCAGCATGAGAGGGGAAGCGGGAGGGCCCGTCGGCAATGTGCAGTTCTTC.

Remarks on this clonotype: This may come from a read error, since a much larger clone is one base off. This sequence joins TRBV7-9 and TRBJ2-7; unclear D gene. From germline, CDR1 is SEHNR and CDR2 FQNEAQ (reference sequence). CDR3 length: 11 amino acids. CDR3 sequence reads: CASGFDDEQYF. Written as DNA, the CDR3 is TGTGCCAGCGGCTTTGATGACGAGCAGTACTTC.

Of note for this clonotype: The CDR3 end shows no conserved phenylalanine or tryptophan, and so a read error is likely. The CDR3 DNA sequence: TGTGCCTGGAGTATTGGCCGGGGGGGGAAGGAGACCCAGTACTAC. Its translation is CAWSIGRGGKETQYY. The chain recombines TRBV30 with TRBJ2-5; 8 positions match TRBD2. CDR3 length equals 15 residues. The V segment lost 2 bases and the J segment 5 bases; nucleotides outside the gene matches: 10. Germline lookup yields CDR1 GTSNPN and CDR2 SVGIG (reference sequence).

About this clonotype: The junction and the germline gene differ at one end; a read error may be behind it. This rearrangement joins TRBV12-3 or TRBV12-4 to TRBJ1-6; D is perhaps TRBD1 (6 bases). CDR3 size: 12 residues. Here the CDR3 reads CASSVRGSPPHF. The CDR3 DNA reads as TGTGCCAGCAGCGTCAGGGGCTCTCCCCCCCACTTT.

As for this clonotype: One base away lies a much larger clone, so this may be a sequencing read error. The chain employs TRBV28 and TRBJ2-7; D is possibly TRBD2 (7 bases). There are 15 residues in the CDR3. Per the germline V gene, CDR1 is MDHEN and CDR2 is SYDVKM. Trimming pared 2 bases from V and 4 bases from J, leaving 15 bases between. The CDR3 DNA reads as TGTGCCAGCAGTTTACCGATAGGGAGGGGGTACGAGCAGTACTTC. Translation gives CASSLPIGRGYEQYF.

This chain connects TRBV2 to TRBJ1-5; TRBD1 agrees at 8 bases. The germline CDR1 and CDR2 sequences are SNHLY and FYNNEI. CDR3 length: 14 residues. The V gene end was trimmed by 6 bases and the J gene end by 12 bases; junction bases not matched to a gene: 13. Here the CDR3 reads CASSTGQAVPHQHF. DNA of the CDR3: TGTGCCAGCAGCACGGGACAGGCGGTCCCGCACCAGCATTTT. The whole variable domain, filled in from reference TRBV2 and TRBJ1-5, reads EPEVTQTPSHQVTQMGQEVILRCVPISNHLYFYWYRQILGQKVEFLVSFYNNEISEKSEIFDDQFSVERPDGSNFTLKIRSTKLEDSAMYFCASSTGQAVPHQHFGDGTRLSIL.

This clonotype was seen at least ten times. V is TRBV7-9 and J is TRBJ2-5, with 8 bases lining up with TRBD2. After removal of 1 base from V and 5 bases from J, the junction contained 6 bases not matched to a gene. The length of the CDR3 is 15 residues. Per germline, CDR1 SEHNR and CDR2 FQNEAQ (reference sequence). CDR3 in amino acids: CASSLGGGLAETQYF. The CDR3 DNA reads TGTGCCAGCAGCTTAGGGGGAGGACTAGCCGAGACCCAGTACTTC.

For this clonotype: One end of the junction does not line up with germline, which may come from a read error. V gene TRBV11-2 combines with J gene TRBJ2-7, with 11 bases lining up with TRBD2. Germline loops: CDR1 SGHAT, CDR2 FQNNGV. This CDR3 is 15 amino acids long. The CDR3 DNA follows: TGTGTCAGCAGCCGCCCCGGGACTAGCGGATACGAGCAATACTTC. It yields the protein CVSSRPGTSGYEQYF.

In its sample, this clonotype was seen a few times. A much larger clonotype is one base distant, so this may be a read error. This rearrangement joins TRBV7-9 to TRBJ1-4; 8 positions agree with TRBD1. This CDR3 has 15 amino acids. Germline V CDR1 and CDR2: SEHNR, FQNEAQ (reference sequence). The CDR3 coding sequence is TGTGCCACCAGCCCGACAGGGGCCAAAAGTGAAAAACTGTTTTTT. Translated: CATSPTGAKSEKLFF.

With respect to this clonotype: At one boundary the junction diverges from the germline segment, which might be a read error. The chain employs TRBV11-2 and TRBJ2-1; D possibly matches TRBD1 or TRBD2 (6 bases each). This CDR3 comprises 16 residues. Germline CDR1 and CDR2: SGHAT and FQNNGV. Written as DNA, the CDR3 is TGTGCCAGTAGCTTAGGCCCAGGGGAGGTCCTCTATGAGCAGTTCTTC. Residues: CASSLGPGEVLYEQFF.

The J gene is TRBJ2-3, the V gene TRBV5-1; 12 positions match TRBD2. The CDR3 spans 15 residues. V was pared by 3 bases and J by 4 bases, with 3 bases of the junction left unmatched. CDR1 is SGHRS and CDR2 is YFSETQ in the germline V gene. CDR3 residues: CASSSTSGRADTQYF. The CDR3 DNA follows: TGCGCCAGCAGCTCGACTAGCGGGAGAGCAGATACGCAGTATTTT.

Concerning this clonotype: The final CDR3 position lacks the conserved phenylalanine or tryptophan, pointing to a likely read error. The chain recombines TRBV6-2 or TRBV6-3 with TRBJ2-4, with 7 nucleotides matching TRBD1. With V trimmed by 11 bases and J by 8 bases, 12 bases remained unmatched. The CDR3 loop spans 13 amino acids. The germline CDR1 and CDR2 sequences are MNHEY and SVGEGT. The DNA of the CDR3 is TGTGCCGACAGGGAACAGGGAAGGGACATTCAGTACTAC. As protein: CADREQGRDIQYY.

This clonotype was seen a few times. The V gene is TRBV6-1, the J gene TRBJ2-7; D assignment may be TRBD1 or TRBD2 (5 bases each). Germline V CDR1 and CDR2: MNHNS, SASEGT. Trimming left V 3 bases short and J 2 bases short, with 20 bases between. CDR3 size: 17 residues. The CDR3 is CASSEGTVSERPYEQYF. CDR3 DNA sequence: TGTGCCAGCAGTGAGGGGACGGTTTCTGAGCGACCCTACGAGCAGTACTTC.

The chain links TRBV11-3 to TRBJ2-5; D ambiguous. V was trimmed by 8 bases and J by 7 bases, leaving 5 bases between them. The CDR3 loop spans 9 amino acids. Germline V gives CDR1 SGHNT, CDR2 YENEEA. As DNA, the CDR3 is TGTGCCAGCGGGCGGACCCAGTACTTC. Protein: CASGRTQYF. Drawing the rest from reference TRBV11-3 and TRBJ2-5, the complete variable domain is EAGVVQSPRYKIIEKKQPVAFWCNPISGHNTLYWYLQNLGQGPELLIRYENEEAVDDSQLPKDRFSAERLKGVDSTLKIQPAELGDSAVYLCASGRTQYFGPGTRLLVL.

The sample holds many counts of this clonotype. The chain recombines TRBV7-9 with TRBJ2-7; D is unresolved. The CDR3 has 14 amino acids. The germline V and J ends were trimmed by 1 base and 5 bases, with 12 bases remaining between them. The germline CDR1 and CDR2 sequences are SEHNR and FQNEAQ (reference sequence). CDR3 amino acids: CASSLDPGGDEQYF. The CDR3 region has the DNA TGTGCCAGCAGCTTAGATCCGGGTGGGGACGAGCAGTACTTC.

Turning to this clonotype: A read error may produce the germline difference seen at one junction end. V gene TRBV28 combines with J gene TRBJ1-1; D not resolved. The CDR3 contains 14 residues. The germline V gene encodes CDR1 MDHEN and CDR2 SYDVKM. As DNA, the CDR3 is TGTGACAGCAGCCCAAATGCGGTGCACACTGAAGCTTTCTTT. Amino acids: CDSSPNAVHTEAFF.

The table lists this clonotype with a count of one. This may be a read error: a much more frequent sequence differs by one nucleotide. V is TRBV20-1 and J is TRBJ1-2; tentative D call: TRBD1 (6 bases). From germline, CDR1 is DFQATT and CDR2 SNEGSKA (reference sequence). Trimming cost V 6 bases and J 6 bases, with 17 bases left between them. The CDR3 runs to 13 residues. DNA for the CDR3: TGCAGTGCCGTCGAACAGGGTCGAAATGGCTACACCTTC. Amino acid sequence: CSAVEQGRNGYTF.

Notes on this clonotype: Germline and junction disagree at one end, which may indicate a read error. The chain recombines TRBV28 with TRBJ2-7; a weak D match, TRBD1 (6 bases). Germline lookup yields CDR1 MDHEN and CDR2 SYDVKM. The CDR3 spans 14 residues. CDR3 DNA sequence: TGTGCCAGAAGATCCGGGACATCTCCATGGCAGTACTTCTTC. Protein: CARRSGTSPWQYFF.